This T cell receptor beta chain was sequenced in a study of post-analysis software for immune sequencing data. Study overall: The study covered relapsing-remitting, secondary progressive and progressive-relapsing courses of multiple sclerosis.

Trimming took 3 bases from V and 2 from J, leaving 14 bases between them. This CDR3 comprises 15 residues. The germline gives CDR1 SGHVS, CDR2 FQNEAQ. General study results and limits: Compared with controls, patients showed significantly lower normalized Chao1 diversity. Relative to controls, patients had five TRBV segments at higher frequency, with TRBV5-6, TRBV5-1 and TRBV20-1 among these. Those samples that were prepared in the same batch co-clustered strongly by F measure.

The library was made from cDNA and included unique molecular identifiers. T cells numbering about 0.85 to 10 million yielded 450,000 to 500,000 cDNA molecules. One entry per CDR3 protein results from TCRdb running MiXCR on the PCR reads. The sample contains around 400,000 distinct CDR3 sequences, approximately 42% of which appear only once. Concerning this clonotype itself: As yet, its antigen is unknown.

The receptor's source is a girl aged 2 to 10 with multiple sclerosis. The rearrangement uses TRBV7-8 and TRBJ2-7; D could derive from TRBD1 or TRBD2 (5 bases each). Sequenced sample: blood. CDR3 in amino acids: CASSFGDQGAYEQYF. CDR3 DNA sequence: TGTGCCAGCAGCTTCGGGGATCAGGGCGCCTACGAGCAGTACTTC.